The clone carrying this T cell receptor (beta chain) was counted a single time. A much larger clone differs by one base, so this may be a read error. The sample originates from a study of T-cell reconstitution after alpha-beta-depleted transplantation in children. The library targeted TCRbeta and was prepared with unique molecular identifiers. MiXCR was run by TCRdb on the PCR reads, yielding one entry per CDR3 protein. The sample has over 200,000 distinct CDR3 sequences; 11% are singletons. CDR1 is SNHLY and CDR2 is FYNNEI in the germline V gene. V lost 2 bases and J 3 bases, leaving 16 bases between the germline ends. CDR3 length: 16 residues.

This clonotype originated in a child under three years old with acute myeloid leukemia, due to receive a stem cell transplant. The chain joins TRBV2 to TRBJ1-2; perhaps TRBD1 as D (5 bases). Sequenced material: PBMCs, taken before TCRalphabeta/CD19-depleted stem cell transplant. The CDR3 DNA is TGTGCCAGCAGTGAAAGGGACGACCATACCTACTATGGCTACACCTTC. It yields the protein CASSERDDHTYYGYTF. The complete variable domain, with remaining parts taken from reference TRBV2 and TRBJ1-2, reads EPEVTQTPSHQVTQMGQEVILRCVPISNHLYFYWYRQILGQKVEFLVSFYNNEISEKSEIFDDQFSVERPDGSNFTLKIRSTKLEDSAMYFCASSERDDHTYYGYTFGSGTRLTVV.